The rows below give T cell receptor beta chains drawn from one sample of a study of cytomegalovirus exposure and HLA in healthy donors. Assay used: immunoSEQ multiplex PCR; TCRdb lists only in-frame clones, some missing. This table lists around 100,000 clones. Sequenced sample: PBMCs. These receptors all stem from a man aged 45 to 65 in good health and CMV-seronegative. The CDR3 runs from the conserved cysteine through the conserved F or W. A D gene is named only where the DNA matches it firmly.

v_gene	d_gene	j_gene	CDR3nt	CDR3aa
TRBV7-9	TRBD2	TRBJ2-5	TGTGCCAGCAGCTTCAGCGGGGGGGCGGGTGAGACCCAGTACTTC	CASSFSGGAGETQYF
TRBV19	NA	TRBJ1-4	TGTGCCAGTAGTCTCCGGGGGGTTGGGGAAAAACTGTTTTTT	CASSLRGVGEKLFF
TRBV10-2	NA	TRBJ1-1	TGCGCCAGCAGTGAGGGAGGACAGAAGAACACTGAAGCTTTCTTT	CASSEGGQKNTEAFF
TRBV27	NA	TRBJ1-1	TGTGCCAGCAGTCTCCTTCGGGGTCGGGTGAACACTGAAGCTTTCTTT	CASSLLRGRVNTEAFF
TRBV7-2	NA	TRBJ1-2	TGTGCCAGCAGCCTAGACGGAGAATCAAACTACAACTATGGCTACACCTTC	CASSLDGESNYNYGYTF
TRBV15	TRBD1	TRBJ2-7	TGTGCCACCAGCAGAGATTTGACAGGGGGGGCCTACGAGCAGTACTTC	CATSRDLTGGAYEQYF
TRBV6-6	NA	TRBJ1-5	TGTGCCACCCGGGGAGGGAATCAGCCCCAGCATTTT	CATRGGNQPQHF
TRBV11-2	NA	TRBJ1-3	TGTGCCAGCAGCTTAACCCAGATCTCTGGAAACACCATATATTTT	CASSLTQISGNTIYF
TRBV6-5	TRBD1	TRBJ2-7	TGTGCCAGCAGATCCCGGGACAGGGGCTACGAGCAGTACTTC	CASRSRDRGYEQYF
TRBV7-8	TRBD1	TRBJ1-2	TGTGCCAGCAGCACGAGGACAGGAACTAACTATGGCTACACCTTC	CASSTRTGTNYGYTF
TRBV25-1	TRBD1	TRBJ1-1	TGTGCCAGCGGTGGGACAGGGGTTGCCACTGAAGCTTTCTTT	CASGGTGVATEAFF
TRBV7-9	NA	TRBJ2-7	TGTGCCAGCAGCTTAGCGGGGGCCCTCGAGCAGTACTTC	CASSLAGALEQYF
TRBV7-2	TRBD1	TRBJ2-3	TGTGCCAGCAGCCCGGACAGGACAGATACGCAGTATTTT	CASSPDRTDTQYF
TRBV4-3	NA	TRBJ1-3	TGCGCCAGCAGCCAAGATGCGGCCTCTGGAAACACCATATATTTT	CASSQDAASGNTIYF
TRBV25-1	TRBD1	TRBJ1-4	TGTGCCAGCAGTGAATATAAAGGGACAGGGGGAGAAAAACTGTTTTTT	CASSEYKGTGGEKLFF
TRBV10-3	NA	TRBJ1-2	TGTGCCATCAGTGAATCAGGGGAGTACTATGGCTACACCTTC	CAISESGEYYGYTF
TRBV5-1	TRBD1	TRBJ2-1	TGCGCCAGCAGCCGTGGGGACAGGGTAGCCTACAATGAGCAGTTCTTC	CASSRGDRVAYNEQFF
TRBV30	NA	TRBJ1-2	TGTGCCTGCCACGGACAGAACTATGGCTACACCTTC	CACHGQNYGYTF
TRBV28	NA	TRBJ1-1	TGTGCCAGCAGTTGGGGGGGCACTGAAGCTTTCTTT	CASSWGGTEAFF
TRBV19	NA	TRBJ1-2	TGTGCCAGTAGTACCCCGGGACAAGGCTATGGCTACACCTTC	CASSTPGQGYGYTF
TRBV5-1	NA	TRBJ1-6	TGCGCCAGCAGCTCGACTGATATCAATTCACCCCTCCACTTT	CASSSTDINSPLHF
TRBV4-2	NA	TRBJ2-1	TGTGCCAGCACTTCAACCGGGTACAATGAGCAGTTCTTC	CASTSTGYNEQFF
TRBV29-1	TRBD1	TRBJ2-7	TGCAGCGTCACCCCGGGACAGGGTGTCTACGAGCAGTACTTC	CSVTPGQGVYEQYF